These 14 T cell receptor beta chains came from one sample sequenced in a study of tumor and adjacent non-tumor tissue in lung cancer (dated by TCRdb to 2017 to 2018). Libraries were built with multiplex PCR. The reads were generated on an Illumina HiSeq 2500. TCRbeta libraries were constructed through three rounds of nested PCR with primers (Table S4) according to protocols adapted from ARM-PCR. The public reads were reprocessed in TCRdb via fastp at Q25 and MiXCR, keeping in-frame beta chains. Rows merge per CDR3 protein into single entries with the most common DNA and genes. The sample table lists over 130,000 distinct CDR3 sequences, approximately 66% of them with a count of one. The biggest ten clones account for 18% of the sample. Bulk unsorted tissue served as the source for RNA extraction, and RNA quality was assessed using a NanoDrop ND-1000 and an Agilent 2100. Sequencing used lung tumor tissue. These receptors were collected from a man in his sixties with small cell lung cancer.

Of note for this clonotype: This may stem from a read error, because a much larger clone lies one nucleotide away. CDR3 sequence reads: CAWNQGSTDTQYF. CDR3 nucleotides: TGTGCCTGGAACCAGGGGAGCACAGATACGCAGTATTTT. The chain is built from TRBV30 and TRBJ2-3; maybe TRBD1 (6 bases). This CDR3 has 13 residues. Trimming took off 4 bases at V and 0 bases at J, with 8 bases between the two ends. Per germline, CDR1 GTSNPN and CDR2 SVGIG (reference sequence).

To note about this clonotype: Since the CDR3 does not end with the conserved phenylalanine or tryptophan, this likely comes from a read error. J is TRBJ2-2 and V is TRBV11-2, with 8 bases lining up with TRBD1. Germline lookup yields CDR1 SGHAT and CDR2 FQNNGV. This CDR3 is built from 16 residues. Written as DNA, the CDR3 is TGTGCCAGCAGCCTGGGGCGGACAGGGTTCACCGGGAAGCTGTTTTCT. It encodes CASSLGRTGFTGKLFS.

On this clonotype: At one boundary the junction diverges from the germline segment, which might be a read error. The J gene is TRBJ2-5, the V gene TRBV20-1; 12 bases agree with TRBD2. Germline lookup yields CDR1 DFQATT and CDR2 SNEGSKA (reference sequence). The CDR3 spans 15 residues. Here the CDR3 DNA reads TGCAGTGCTAGACCTAGCGGGAGGGCCGCGGAGACCCATTACTTC. Amino acids: CSARPSGRAAETHYF.

Only one count was recorded for this clonotype. It is likely a read error, because the conserved phenylalanine at the end of the CDR3 is missing. This chain's CDR3 is CASSYLRPSEATSTDKQYL. CDR3 in DNA: TGTGCCAGCAGTTACTTAAGACCCTCGGAGGCGACTAGCACAGATAAGCAGTATCTT. The chain couples TRBV6-5 to TRBJ2-3, with 7 bases lining up with TRBD2. Germline lookup yields CDR1 MNHEY and CDR2 SVGAGI. The length of the CDR3 is 19 residues.

Concerning this clonotype: This may come from a read error, since a much larger clone is one base off. The chain links TRBV29-1 to TRBJ2-5; 9 positions match TRBD2. CDR1 and CDR2 from the germline V gene are SQVTM and ANQGSEA. The CDR3 is 12 amino acids. This CDR3 is CSGLIAGEAQYF. CDR3 in DNA: TGCAGCGGGCTGATAGCGGGAGAGGCCCAGTACTTC.

Comment on this clonotype: A much larger clone is a single base away; this may be a read error. The chain couples TRBV29-1 to TRBJ2-7; D is undetermined. Germline V gene sequence: CDR1 SQVTM, CDR2 ANQGSEA. Trimming shortened V by 6 bases and J by 3 bases, and 15 bases separated the two germline ends. The CDR3 is made up of 13 amino acids. The CDR3 is CSVIEHFDYEQYF. CDR3 nucleotide sequence: TGCAGCGTCATAGAACACTTCGACTACGAGCAGTACTTC.

The table lists this clonotype with a few counts. The rearrangement uses TRBV12-3 or TRBV12-4 and TRBJ2-2; a possible D gene is TRBD2 (6 bases). Trimming took 7 bases from V and 3 from J, leaving 15 bases between them. The CDR3 is 15 amino acids. The CDR3 loop is CASTLEGRDTGELFF. DNA of the CDR3: TGTGCCAGCACCCTGGAGGGCAGGGACACCGGGGAGCTGTTTTTT.

On this clonotype itself: The junction shows a germline mismatch at one end, possibly a read error. The genes are TRBV29-1 and TRBJ2-3; 9 nucleotides align to TRBD1. This CDR3 has 14 amino acids. From germline, CDR1 is SQVTM and CDR2 ANQGSEA. CDR3 residues: CSIERDRATDTLYF. DNA of the CDR3: TGCAGCATTGAAAGGGACAGGGCCACAGATACGCTGTATTTT.

The rearrangement uses TRBV5-5 and TRBJ2-7, with D possibly TRBD2 on 5 matching bases. The CDR3 consists of 12 residues. Germline CDR1 and CDR2: SGHKS and YYEKEE (reference sequence). V lost 4 bases and J lost 10, with 15 bases in between. The CDR3 protein is CASSRSNGEQYF. In DNA, the CDR3 is TGTGCCAGCAGCCGTAGTAACGGGGAACAGTACTTC.

V gene TRBV6-5 combines with J gene TRBJ2-6; 8 bases fit TRBD1. With V trimmed by 6 bases and J by 4 bases, 5 bases remained unmatched. The CDR3 length is 15 residues. Germline V CDR1 and CDR2: MNHEY, SVGAGI. The CDR3 DNA reads TGTGCCAGCAGCACCAGGGGGCAGGGGGCCAACGTCCTGACTTTC. It encodes CASSTRGQGANVLTF.

A remark on this clonotype: A read error may be the cause here, since a much bigger clone is one base away. V is TRBV6-1 and J is TRBJ2-7, with D maybe TRBD2 (5 bases). The CDR3 is 11 amino acids. Looked up from germline, CDR1 is MNHNS and CDR2 is SASEGT. The V end was cut by 10 bases, the J end by 4 bases, with 11 bases between. CDR3 in amino acids: CANRRRYEQYF. Written as DNA, the CDR3 is TGTGCCAACAGACGGAGGTACGAGCAGTACTTC.

A note on this clonotype: Relative to the germline gene, one junction end is altered; a read error may explain this. V is TRBV11-3 and J is TRBJ1-1; unclear D gene. CDR1 is SGHNT and CDR2 is YENEEA in the germline V gene. The CDR3 consists of 14 residues. The DNA of the CDR3 is TGTGCCAGCGGCTTAAGAAGTGAGGGCACTGAAACCTTCTTT. Translating gives CASGLRSEGTETFF.

This clonotype turned up a few times. V and J are TRBV12-3 or TRBV12-4 and TRBJ2-5, with D uncertain. This CDR3 has 15 amino acids. Trimming took 4 bases from V and 5 from J, leaving 17 bases between them. The CDR3 DNA reads TGTGCCAGCAGTTGGGGTAAAGGTCATGGTGAGACCCAGTACTTC. It is translated as CASSWGKGHGETQYF.

On this clonotype: Just one base apart from a much larger clone, this may be a read error. The rearrangement links TRBV29-1 to TRBJ1-2, with D uncertain. The germline gives CDR1 SQVTM, CDR2 ANQGSEA. The CDR3 is 12 residues long. In DNA, the CDR3 is TGCCGCGGTTACCGGGAGTCCGATGGCTACACCTTC. It translates to CRGYRESDGYTF.